Detailed here is one T cell receptor beta chain. This record comes from a study of graft-versus-host responses after intestinal transplantation. About the research overall: Each recipient received anti-thymocyte globulin induction, then tacrolimus and steroids for approximately three years.

Assay used: immunoSEQ multiplex PCR; TCRdb lists only in-frame clones, some missing. The table shows tens of thousands of clones, with 80% to 95% occurring only once. Germline CDR1 reads SQVTM; CDR2 reads ANQGSEA. V dropped 0 bases and J dropped 5; count of bases not matched to a gene: 3. The CDR3 contains 13 residues. This receptor was identified in a human patient who received an intestinal transplant, so some T cells may come from the graft donor. The source material was bone marrow, sampled 734 days after intestinal transplantation. The rearrangement links TRBV29-1 to TRBJ2-7; 8 bases align to TRBD2. CDR3 region: CSVEDVAGNEQYF. The CDR3 nucleotides are TGCAGCGTTGAAGACGTAGCGGGAAACGAGCAGTACTTC.